This T cell receptor (beta chain) was profiled in a study of T cells in Graves' hyperthyroidism and ophthalmopathy. The TCR beta CDR3 regions underwent amplification using RNA transcripts as the source. The HTBI primer set drove a first-round RT-PCR of the TCR CDR3. Via MiXCR, TCRdb re-called the multiplex PCR reads, giving one row per CDR3 protein. The sample lists about 640,000 distinct CDR3 sequences; approximately 42% were seen once. Exclusions: uncontrolled infection, other autoimmune disease, pregnancy, lactation. The CDR3 has 15 residues. Trimming removed 6 bases at V and 2 bases at J, with 14 bases between. Germline CDR1 is SGHVS and CDR2 is FQNEAQ. This clonotype has more than one count but fewer than ten. Its antigen remains unidentified. Overall study results and limits: Model output signaled ophthalmopathy a median approximately 6 months ahead of onset.

The receptor's source is an adult man with Graves' disease, either hyperthyroidism or ophthalmopathy (not recorded which). The chain combines TRBV7-8 with TRBJ1-5; D remains ambiguous. The sample consisted of peripheral blood or thyroid tissue (not recorded which). CDR3 nucleotides: TGTGCCAGCAGTCCTGAAAGGGCCCGCAATCAGCCCCAGCATTTT. Amino acids: CASSPERARNQPQHF.